Included here is one T cell receptor (beta chain) sequence, with context. The data were obtained in a study of blood T cell repertoires in COVID-19. Some clones are missing from TCRdb's copy, which holds only in-frame ones; the method was immunoSEQ multiplex PCR. Of 60,000 to 80,000 clones in the sample, more than 85% are singletons; the top ten hold around 0.6%. Germline-derived CDR1 and CDR2 are MNHEY and SMNVEV (reference sequence). With V trimmed by 3 bases and J by 7 bases, 8 bases remained unmatched. This CDR3 comprises 15 residues. This sequence was found in a man in his 60s with acute or convalescent COVID-19. The chain recombines TRBV27 with TRBJ1-2; 10 bases map to TRBD1. The source material was peripheral blood. The CDR3 region has the DNA TGTGCCAGCAGTTTCTCCCCGGGACAGGGGAGTGGCTACACCTTC. This translates into CASSFSPGQGSGYTF.